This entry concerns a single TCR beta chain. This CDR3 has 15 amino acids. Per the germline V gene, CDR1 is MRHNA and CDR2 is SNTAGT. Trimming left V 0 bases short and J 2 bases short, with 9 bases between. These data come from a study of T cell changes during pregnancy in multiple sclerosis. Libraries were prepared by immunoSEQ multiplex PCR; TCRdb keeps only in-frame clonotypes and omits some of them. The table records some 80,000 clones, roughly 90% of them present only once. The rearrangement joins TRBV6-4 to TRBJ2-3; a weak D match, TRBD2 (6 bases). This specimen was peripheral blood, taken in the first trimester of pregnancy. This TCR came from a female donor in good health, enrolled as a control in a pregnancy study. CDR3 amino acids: CASSDSAGSTDTQYF. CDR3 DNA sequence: TGTGCCAGCAGTGACTCAGCGGGCTCCACAGATACGCAGTATTTT.